Given below is one T cell receptor (beta chain) in context. These data belong to a study of blood T cell repertoires in COVID-19. V lost 7 bases to trimming and J lost 2 bases, with 8 bases between them. The CDR3 spans 12 residues. CDR1 and CDR2 from the germline V gene are SGHAT and FQDESV (reference sequence). Generated by immunoSEQ multiplex PCR, the TCRdb table keeps only in-frame clones and is missing some. The table has some 52,000 clones, 86% seen once. The sequence was collected from a man between 65 and 85 years old with acute or convalescent COVID-19. The chain uses TRBV11-1 and TRBJ2-5; weak D call: TRBD1 (5 bases). The sequenced sample was peripheral blood. CDR3 bases: TGTGCCAGCAATCGACAGCAAGAGACCCAGTACTTC. Its protein is CASNRQQETQYF.